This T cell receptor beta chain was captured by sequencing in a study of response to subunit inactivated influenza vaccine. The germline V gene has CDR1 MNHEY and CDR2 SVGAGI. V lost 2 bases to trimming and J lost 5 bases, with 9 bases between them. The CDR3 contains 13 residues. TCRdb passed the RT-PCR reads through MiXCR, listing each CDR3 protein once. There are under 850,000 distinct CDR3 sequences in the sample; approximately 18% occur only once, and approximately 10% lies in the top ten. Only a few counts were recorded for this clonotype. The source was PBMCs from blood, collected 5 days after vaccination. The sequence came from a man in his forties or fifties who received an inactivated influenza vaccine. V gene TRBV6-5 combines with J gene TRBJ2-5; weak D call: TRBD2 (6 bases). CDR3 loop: CASSYRAGETQYF. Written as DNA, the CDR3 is TGTGCCAGCAGTTACCGGGCGGGGGAGACCCAGTACTTC.